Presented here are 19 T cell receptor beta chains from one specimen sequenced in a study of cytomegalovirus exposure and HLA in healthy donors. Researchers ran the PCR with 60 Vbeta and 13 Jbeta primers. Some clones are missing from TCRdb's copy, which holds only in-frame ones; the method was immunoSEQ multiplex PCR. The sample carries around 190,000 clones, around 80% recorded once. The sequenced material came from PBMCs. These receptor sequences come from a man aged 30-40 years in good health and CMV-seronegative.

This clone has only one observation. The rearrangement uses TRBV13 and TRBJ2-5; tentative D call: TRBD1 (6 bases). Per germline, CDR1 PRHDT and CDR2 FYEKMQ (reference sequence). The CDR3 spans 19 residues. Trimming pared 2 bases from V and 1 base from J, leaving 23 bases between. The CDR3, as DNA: TGTGCCAGCAGCTTAAATACCGGGACAATCGTACGGGGCCAAGAGACCCAGTACTTC. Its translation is CASSLNTGTIVRGQETQYF.

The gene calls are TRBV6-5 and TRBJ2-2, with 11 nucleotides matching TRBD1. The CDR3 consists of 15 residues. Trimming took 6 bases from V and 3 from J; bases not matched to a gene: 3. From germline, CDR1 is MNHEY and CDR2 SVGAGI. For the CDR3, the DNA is TGTGCCAGCAGAGGACAGGGGGCATACACCGGGGAGCTGTTTTTT. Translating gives CASRGQGAYTGELFF.

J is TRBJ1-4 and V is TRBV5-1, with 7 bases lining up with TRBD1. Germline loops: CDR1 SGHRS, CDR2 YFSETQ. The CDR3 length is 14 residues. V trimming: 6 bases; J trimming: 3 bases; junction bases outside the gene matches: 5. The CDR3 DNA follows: TGCGCCAGCAATACAGGGGCCGCTAATGAAAAACTGTTTTTT. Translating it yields CASNTGAANEKLFF.

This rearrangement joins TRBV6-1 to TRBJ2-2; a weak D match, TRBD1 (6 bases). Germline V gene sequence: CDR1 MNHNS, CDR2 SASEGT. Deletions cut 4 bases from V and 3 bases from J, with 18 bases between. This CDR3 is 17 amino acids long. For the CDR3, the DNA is TGTGCCAGCAGTGGCCTACCCGGGACACTTTACACCGGGGAGCTGTTTTTT. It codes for CASSGLPGTLYTGELFF.

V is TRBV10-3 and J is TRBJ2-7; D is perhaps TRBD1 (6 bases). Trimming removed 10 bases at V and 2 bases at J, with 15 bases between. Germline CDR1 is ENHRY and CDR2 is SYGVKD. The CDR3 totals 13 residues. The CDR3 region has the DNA TGTGCCACCAAGAGGGCAGGGGCCTACGAGCAGTACTTC. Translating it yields CATKRAGAYEQYF.

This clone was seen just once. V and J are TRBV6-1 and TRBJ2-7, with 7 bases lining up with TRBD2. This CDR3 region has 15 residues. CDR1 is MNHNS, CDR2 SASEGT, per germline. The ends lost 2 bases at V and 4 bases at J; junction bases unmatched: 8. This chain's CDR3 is CASSEWGGEAYEQYF. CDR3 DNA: TGTGCCAGCAGTGAATGGGGAGGGGAGGCATACGAGCAGTACTTC.

CDR3 coding DNA: TGTGCCAGCAGTCCCTCGGGAGTCCCCACAGATACGCAGTATTTT. It translates to CASSPSGVPTDTQYF. The V and J genes are TRBV7-3 and TRBJ2-3; D may be TRBD2 (6 bases). Trimming took 6 bases from V and 2 from J, leaving 15 bases between them. The CDR3 has 15 residues. Germline values: CDR1 SGHTA, CDR2 FQGTGA.

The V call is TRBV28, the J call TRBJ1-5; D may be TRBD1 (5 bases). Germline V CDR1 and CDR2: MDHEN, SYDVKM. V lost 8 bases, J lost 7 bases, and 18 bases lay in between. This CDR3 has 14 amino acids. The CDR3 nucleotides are TGTGCCAGCGCGGGGCCCCGCCTCAGACAGCCCCAGCATTTT. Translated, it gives CASAGPRLRQPQHF.

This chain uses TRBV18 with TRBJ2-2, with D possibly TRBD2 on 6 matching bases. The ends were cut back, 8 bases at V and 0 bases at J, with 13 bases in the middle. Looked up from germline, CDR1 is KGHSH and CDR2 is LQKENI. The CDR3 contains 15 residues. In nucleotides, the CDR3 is TGTGCCAGCCGGCCGGGAGCATCGAACACCGGGGAGCTGTTTTTT. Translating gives CASRPGASNTGELFF. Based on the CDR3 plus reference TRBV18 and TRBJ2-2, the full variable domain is NAGVMQNPRHLVRRRGQEARLRCSPMKGHSHVYWYRQLPEEGLKFMVYLQKENIIDESGMPKERFSAEFPKEGPSILRIQQVVRGDSAAYFCASRPGASNTGELFFGEGSRLTVL.

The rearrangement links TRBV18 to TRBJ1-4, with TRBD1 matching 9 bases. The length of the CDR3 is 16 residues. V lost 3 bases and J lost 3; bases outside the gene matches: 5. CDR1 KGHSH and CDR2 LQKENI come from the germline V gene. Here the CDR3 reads CASSPRDRAANEKLFF. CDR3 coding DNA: TGTGCCAGCTCACCCCGGGACAGGGCCGCTAATGAAAAACTGTTTTTT.

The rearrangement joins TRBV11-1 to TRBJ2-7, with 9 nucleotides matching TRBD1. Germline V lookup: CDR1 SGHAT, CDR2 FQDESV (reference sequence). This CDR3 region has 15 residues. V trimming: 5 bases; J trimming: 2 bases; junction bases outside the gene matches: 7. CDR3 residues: CASSPTGGAPYEQYF. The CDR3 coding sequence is TGTGCCAGCAGCCCAACAGGGGGCGCGCCCTACGAGCAGTACTTC. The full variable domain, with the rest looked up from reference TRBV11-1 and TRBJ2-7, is EAEVAQSPRYKITEKSQAVAFWCDPISGHATLYWYRQILGQGPELLVQFQDESVVDDSQLPKDRFSAERLKGVDSTLKIQPAELGDSAMYLCASSPTGGAPYEQYFGPGTRLTVT.

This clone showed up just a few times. CDR3 loop: CASSLASVGETQYF. DNA of the CDR3: TGTGCCAGCAGCTTAGCGTCGGTCGGGGAGACCCAGTACTTC. This chain joins TRBV7-7 and TRBJ2-5; no reliable D call. Germline loops: CDR1 SSHAT, CDR2 FNYEAQ (reference sequence). Trimming removed 0 bases at V and 5 bases at J, with 10 bases between. The CDR3 sequence is 14 residues long.

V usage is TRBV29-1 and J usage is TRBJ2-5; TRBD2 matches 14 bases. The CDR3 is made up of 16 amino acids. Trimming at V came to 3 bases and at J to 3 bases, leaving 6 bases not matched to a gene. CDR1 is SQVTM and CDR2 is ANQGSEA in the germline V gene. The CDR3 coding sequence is TGCAGCGTTGATGGGACTAGCGGGAGAACCAAAGAGACCCAGTACTTC. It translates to CSVDGTSGRTKETQYF.

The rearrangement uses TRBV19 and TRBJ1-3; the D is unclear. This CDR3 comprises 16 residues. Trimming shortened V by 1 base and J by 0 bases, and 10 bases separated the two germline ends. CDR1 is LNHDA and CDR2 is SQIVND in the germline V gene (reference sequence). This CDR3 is CASSIAPLASGNTIYF. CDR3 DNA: TGTGCCAGTAGTATAGCCCCCCTGGCCTCTGGAAACACCATATATTTT.

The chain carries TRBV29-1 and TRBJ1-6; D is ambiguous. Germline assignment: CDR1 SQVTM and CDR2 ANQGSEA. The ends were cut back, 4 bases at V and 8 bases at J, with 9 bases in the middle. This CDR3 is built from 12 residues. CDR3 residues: CSVGAGDSPLHF. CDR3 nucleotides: TGCAGCGTTGGTGCAGGTGATTCACCCCTCCACTTT.

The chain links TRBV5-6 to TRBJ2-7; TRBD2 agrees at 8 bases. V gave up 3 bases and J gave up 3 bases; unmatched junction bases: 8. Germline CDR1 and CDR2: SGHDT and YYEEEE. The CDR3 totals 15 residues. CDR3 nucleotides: TGTGCCAGCAGCTGGGGCGGGAGGTACGTCTACGAGCAGTACTTC. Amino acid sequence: CASSWGGRYVYEQYF.

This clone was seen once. For the CDR3, the DNA is TGCGCCAGCAGTGAGTCGCAGGGGAAAGAGACCCAGTACTTC. Protein product: CASSESQGKETQYF. This chain uses TRBV10-1 with TRBJ2-5, with D maybe TRBD1 (6 bases). V gave up 0 bases and J gave up 3 bases, with 8 bases separating them. CDR3 length equals 14 residues. Germline V gives CDR1 WNHNN, CDR2 SYGVQD (reference sequence).

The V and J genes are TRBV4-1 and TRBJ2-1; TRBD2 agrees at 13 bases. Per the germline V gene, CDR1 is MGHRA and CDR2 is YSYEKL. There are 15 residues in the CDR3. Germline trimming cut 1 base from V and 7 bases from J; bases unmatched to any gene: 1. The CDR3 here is CASSQALAGGNEQFF. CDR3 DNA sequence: TGCGCCAGCAGCCAAGCACTAGCGGGAGGGAATGAGCAGTTCTTC.

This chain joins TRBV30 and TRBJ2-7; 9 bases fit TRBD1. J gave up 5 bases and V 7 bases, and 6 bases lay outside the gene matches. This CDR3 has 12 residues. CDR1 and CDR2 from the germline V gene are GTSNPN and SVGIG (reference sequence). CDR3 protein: CASTGGFNEQYF. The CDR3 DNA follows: TGTGCCTCGACAGGGGGTTTTAACGAGCAGTACTTC.